The clone carrying this T cell receptor beta chain showed up just a few times. This entry belongs to a study of OX40 agonist ivuxolimab in advanced cancers. Sequenced by immunoSEQ multiplex PCR; TCRdb stores in-frame clones only, minus some. The sample contains 65,000 to 70,000 clones, approximately 78% of which appear only once. The CDR3 sequence is 15 residues long. In germline, CDR1 is SGHRS, CDR2 YFSETQ. Trimming removed 0 bases at V and 0 bases at J, with 7 bases between. The chain recombines TRBV5-1 with TRBJ1-5; D gene unclear. This TCR derives from an adult with an advanced solid tumor such as melanoma, head and neck, liver or kidney cancer. This specimen consisted of CD4+ or CD8+ T cells sorted from blood, obtained in a trial of the OX40 agonist ivuxolimab. The CDR3 here is CASSLEHYSNQPQHF. The CDR3 nucleotides read TGCGCCAGCAGCTTGGAACATTATAGCAATCAGCCCCAGCATTTT.